This is a list of T cell receptor beta chains from one sample in a study of T cells and Merkel cell carcinoma outcomes. Clones were read by immunoSEQ multiplex PCR, and TCRdb kept only the in-frame ones, dropping some. This listing includes about two dozen clones. The sequencing sample was made of tumor tissue from Merkel cell carcinoma. Receptor source: a human donor with Merkel cell carcinoma. Each CDR3 is given with its conserved first and last residue. The order of the fields is J gene, V gene, D gene, CDR3 DNA, CDR3 protein. The D gene is left open where the match is weak.

j_call: TRBJ2-1; v_call: TRBV7-2; d_call: TRBD2; cdr3_nt: TGTGCCAGCAGCTCCCTAGGGACTAGCGGGTCCCTTCCTTACAATGAGCAGTTCTTC; cdr3_aa: CASSSLGTSGSLPYNEQFF
j_call: TRBJ2-1; v_call: TRBV27; d_call: NA; cdr3_nt: TGTGCCAGCAGTTTAAGTAGCGCCCCTGAATCGGAGCAGTTCTTC; cdr3_aa: CASSLSSAPESEQFF
j_call: TRBJ2-3; v_call: TRBV30; d_call: NA; cdr3_nt: TGTGCCTGGAGTGGGTCTGCGCAGTATTTT; cdr3_aa: CAWSGSAQYF
j_call: TRBJ1-2; v_call: TRBV5-1; d_call: NA; cdr3_nt: TGCGCCAGCAGCTTGGAATCCGGGACCTTGTGGTGGGGCTACACCTTC; cdr3_aa: CASSLESGTLWWGYTF
j_call: TRBJ2-7; v_call: TRBV4-2; d_call: NA; cdr3_nt: TGTGCCAGCAGCCAAGACCTACGCTACGAGCAGTACTTC; cdr3_aa: CASSQDLRYEQYF
j_call: TRBJ1-2; v_call: TRBV7-2; d_call: NA; cdr3_nt: TGTGCCAGCAGCCACGAATTCAGCGGAAAGACCTATGGCTACACCTTC; cdr3_aa: CASSHEFSGKTYGYTF
j_call: TRBJ2-7; v_call: TRBV5-1; d_call: NA; cdr3_nt: TGCGCCAGCAGCTTGTCGGTCGGTGGGGGCGGCTCCTACGAGCAGTACTTC; cdr3_aa: CASSLSVGGGGSYEQYF
j_call: TRBJ2-1; v_call: TRBV5-1; d_call: NA; cdr3_nt: TGCGCCAGCAGACAGGGCAATGAGCAGTTCTTC; cdr3_aa: CASRQGNEQFF